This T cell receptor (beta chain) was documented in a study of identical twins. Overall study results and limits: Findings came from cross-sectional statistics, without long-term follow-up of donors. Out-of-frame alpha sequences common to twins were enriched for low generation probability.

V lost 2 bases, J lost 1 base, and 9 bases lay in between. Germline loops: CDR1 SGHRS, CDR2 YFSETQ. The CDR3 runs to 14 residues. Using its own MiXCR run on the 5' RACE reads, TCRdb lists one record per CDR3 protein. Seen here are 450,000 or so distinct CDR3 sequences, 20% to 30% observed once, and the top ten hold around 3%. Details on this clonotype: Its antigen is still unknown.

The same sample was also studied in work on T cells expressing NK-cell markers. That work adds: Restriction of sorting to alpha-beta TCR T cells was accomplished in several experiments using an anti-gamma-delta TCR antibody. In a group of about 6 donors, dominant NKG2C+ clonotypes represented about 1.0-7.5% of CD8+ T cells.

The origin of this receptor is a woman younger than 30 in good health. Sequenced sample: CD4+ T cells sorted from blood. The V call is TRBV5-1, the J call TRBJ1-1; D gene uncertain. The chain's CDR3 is CASSLQTRNTEAFF. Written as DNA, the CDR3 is TGCGCCAGCAGCTTACAGACCCGGAACACTGAAGCTTTCTTT.